Listed below are T cell receptor beta chains from one sample, sequenced in a study of T-cell reconstitution after alpha-beta-depleted transplantation in children. TCRdb used MiXCR to reprocess the PCR reads, holding one entry per CDR3 protein. The sample holds some 100,000 distinct CDR3 sequences, about 22% seen once. Material: PBMCs, obtained before TCRalphabeta/CD19-depleted stem cell transplant. The source is a boy aged 2 to 9 with acute lymphoblastic leukemia, due to receive a stem cell transplant. CDR3s include the opening cysteine and the closing phenylalanine or tryptophan. The D gene is left open where the match is weak. Size values are once, few and many counts, or a class for expanded clones, and some rows have none.

v_call	clone_size	j_call	d_call	cdr3_nt	cdr3_aa
TRBV5-1	NA	TRBJ1-5	NA	TGCGCCAGCAGCTTGTTAGGGATCGATAATCAGCCCCAGCATTTT	CASSLLGIDNQPQHF
TRBV4-3	NA	TRBJ2-4	TRBD2	TGCGCCAGCAGCCAAGACCTAGCGGGAGCCGGGGGCAAAAACATTCAGTACTTC	CASSQDLAGAGGKNIQYF
TRBV4-3	few	TRBJ2-1	TRBD1	TGCGCCAGCAGCCAGCCCCCGGGACAGGGCTACGGTGAGCAGTTCTTC	CASSQPPGQGYGEQFF
TRBV20-1	NA	TRBJ2-7	NA	TGCAGTGCTAGAAGGGACTCCCCCTACGAGCAGTACTTC	CSARRDSPYEQYF
TRBV28	NA	TRBJ2-5	TRBD1	TGTGCCAGCAGTTTAGGGGGACAGGGCTTTCAAGAGACCCAGTACTTC	CASSLGGQGFQETQYF
TRBV4-2	few	TRBJ2-1	NA	TGTGCCAGCAGCCAGGACCCTGGCAATGAGCAGTTCTTC	CASSQDPGNEQFF
TRBV5-6	NA	TRBJ2-2	NA	TGTGCCAGCAGCTTGCTTAGCGGCACCGGGGAGCTGTTTTTT	CASSLLSGTGELFF
TRBV7-8	few	TRBJ2-1	NA	TGTGCCAGCAGCTTATCTAGCGCGACGTACAATGAGCAGTTCTTC	CASSLSSATYNEQFF
TRBV29-1	many	TRBJ2-7	NA	TGCAGCGCCACCTCAGGGTACGCCTACGAGCAGTACTTC	CSATSGYAYEQYF
TRBV28	few	TRBJ2-3	NA	TGTGCCAGCAGTTTACAAGCGTCAGATACGCAGTATTTT	CASSLQASDTQYF
TRBV18	NA	TRBJ2-2	TRBD1	TGTGCCAGCTCACAAGGCCCGGCATCCGGGACAGGGCGCACCGGGGAGCTGTTTTTT	CASSQGPASGTGRTGELFF
TRBV15	few	TRBJ2-1	NA	TGTGCCACCAGCAGGACAGGGTCGGGGGCTAATGAGCAGTTCTTC	CATSRTGSGANEQFF
TRBV12-3/TRBV12-4	few	TRBJ1-6	NA	TGTGCCAGCAGTTTGCGGGCCACTTCACCCCTCCACTTT	CASSLRATSPLHF
TRBV6-5	NA	TRBJ2-7	NA	TGTGCCAGCAGTTACAAAAAGGACTACGAGCAGTACTTC	CASSYKKDYEQYF
TRBV28	once	TRBJ1-5	TRBD1	TGTGCCAGCAGTTCTACCGGGACAGGGGGCAATCAGCCCCAGCATTTT	CASSSTGTGGNQPQHF
TRBV7-2	few	TRBJ2-5	NA	TGTGCCAGCAGCTTAGGGGGACTTGGAGGACAAGAGACCCAGTACTTC	CASSLGGLGGQETQYF
TRBV7-2	many	TRBJ2-5	TRBD2	TGTGCCAGCAGCACTAGCGGGAGGGAGACCCAGTACTTC	CASSTSGRETQYF
TRBV5-1	few	TRBJ1-6	NA	TGCGCCAGCAGCTTGGGACCTCCGGATAATTCACCCCTCCACTTT	CASSLGPPDNSPLHF
TRBV5-1	NA	TRBJ2-1	TRBD2	TGCGCCAGCAGCTTAATGACTAGCGGAGGTTCTCAGGAGCAGTTCTTC	CASSLMTSGGSQEQFF
TRBV5-6	NA	TRBJ2-1	TRBD1	TGTGCCAGCAGCTTGAAACAGGGGAATAACAATGAGCAGTTCTTC	CASSLKQGNNNEQFF
TRBV4-3	NA	TRBJ2-1	TRBD1	TGCGCCAGCAGCCAGGGCGACAGGGGCCCCTACAATGAGCAGTTCTTC	CASSQGDRGPYNEQFF
TRBV5-1	few	TRBJ2-5	NA	TGCGCCAGCAGCTTGGATCGGACAGTTCAGGAGACCCAGTACTTC	CASSLDRTVQETQYF
TRBV28	few	TRBJ2-2	NA	TGTGCCAGCAGTTTAGACCCCCCGAACACCGGGGAGCTGTTTTTT	CASSLDPPNTGELFF
TRBV20-1	NA	TRBJ2-5	NA	TGCAGTGGAAAGGGCGTGGATAGCGGAGGGGGGAAGACCCAGTACTTC	CSGKGVDSGGGKTQYF
TRBV20-1	NA	TRBJ2-7	TRBD2	TGCAGTGCTAGAGAAGGTAGCGGGAGGGGATACGAGCAGTACTTC	CSAREGSGRGYEQYF
TRBV20-1	few	TRBJ2-7	TRBD2	TGCAGTGCTAGAGTCCCGGGACTAGCGACCTACGAGCAGTACTTC	CSARVPGLATYEQYF
TRBV7-9	few	TRBJ2-7	NA	TGTGCCAGCAGCTTCACAGTCCAAGAGGCCGAGCAGTACTTC	CASSFTVQEAEQYF
TRBV28	few	TRBJ1-4	NA	TGTGCCAGCAGTTCACGTCGACAGGCGGCGTCTGAAAAACTGTTTTTT	CASSSRRQAASEKLFF
TRBV12-3/TRBV12-4	few	TRBJ1-3	NA	TGTGCCAGCAGTTCCAACTTCGAATCTCTTGGAAACACCATATATTTT	CASSSNFESLGNTIYF
TRBV6-6	NA	TRBJ2-7	TRBD1	TGTGCCAGCAGTCACACACAGGGGAACGAGCAGTACTTC	CASSHTQGNEQYF
TRBV11-3	few	TRBJ1-1	TRBD1	TGTGCCAGCAGCCAAGACAGGGGTGAAGCTTTCTTT	CASSQDRGEAFF
TRBV15	NA	TRBJ2-1	TRBD1	TGTGCCACCAACAAGAGGGACAGGGAGGGAAATGAGCAGTTCTTC	CATNKRDREGNEQFF
TRBV6-1	few	TRBJ2-1	NA	TGTGCCAGCAGTGAAGCGCTGTGGAGGGGTTCATACAATGAGCAGTTCTTC	CASSEALWRGSYNEQFF
TRBV2	NA	TRBJ2-3	NA	TGTGCCAGCTCCCGATGGGGCGTTTTT	CASSRWGVF
TRBV6-1	NA	TRBJ1-4	TRBD1	TGTGCCAGCAGCACAGGGGGCGGTGGAGCAACTAATGAAAAACTGTTTTTT	CASSTGGGGATNEKLFF
TRBV4-3	few	TRBJ2-3	TRBD2	TGCGCCAGCAGCCAAGAACTAGCGGAAACAGATACGCAGTATTTT	CASSQELAETDTQYF
TRBV5-1	NA	TRBJ2-7	TRBD1	TGCGCCAGCAGCCGGACAGGGTTTTCCTACGAGCAGTACTTC	CASSRTGFSYEQYF
TRBV11-2	many	TRBJ2-1	NA	TGTGCCAGCAGCTTAGTCGGTAGCGGTTCCTACAATGAGCAGTTCTTC	CASSLVGSGSYNEQFF